The entry below describes one T cell receptor (beta chain). Antigen unknown. These data originate in a study of memory CD4+ T cells and cytomegalovirus serostatus. The CDR3 has 12 amino acids. Germline-derived CDR1 and CDR2 are MNHNY and SVGAGI (reference sequence). Trimming removed 6 bases from V and 0 bases from J, with 5 bases in between. Single viable CD3+CD4+CD8-CD45RO+ cells were sorted as the memory CD4+ T cells. CMV serostatus came from serum IgG against pp150, pp28, p38, p52. Study-wide results and limits: 67 of 164 known CMV-associated TCRbeta sequences appeared in CD4+ memory. Repertoires predicted CMV serostatus with median bootstrapped AUC of around 0.96. Suggested: most of the CMV-linked TCR signature lies in CD4+ memory cells.

Data came from immunoSEQ multiplex PCR; TCRdb stores just in-frame clones and leaves some out. Of tens of thousands of clones listed, 75% to 85% are singletons. Material: memory CD4+ T cells from blood. The genes are TRBV6-6 and TRBJ1-1; D call uncertain. The TCR sequence derives from an adult in good health and CMV-seronegative. The CDR3 loop reads CASRGMNTEAFF. In nucleotides, the CDR3 is TGTGCCAGCAGGGGAATGAACACTGAAGCTTTCTTT.